The 21 T cell receptor beta chains listed next were all sequenced from one sample in a study of T cell changes during pregnancy in multiple sclerosis. Sequencing used immunoSEQ multiplex PCR; TCRdb keeps in-frame clones, though not all of them. The data hold roughly 37,000 clones, with about 92% observed a single time. This specimen consisted of CD8+ T cells from peripheral blood mononuclear cells, obtained before pregnancy. Receptors originate from a female donor with multiple sclerosis, enrolled in a pregnancy study.

V and J are TRBV9 and TRBJ1-2, with D possibly matching TRBD1 (6 bases). V was cut by 0 bases and J by 0 bases, with 12 bases left in between. The CDR3 has 16 amino acids. Germline lookup yields CDR1 SGDLS and CDR2 YYNGEE. The CDR3 here is CASSVGVTGTNYGYTF. The CDR3 DNA follows: TGTGCCAGCAGCGTAGGGGTTACAGGGACTAACTATGGCTACACCTTC.

The CDR3 DNA is TGTGCCAGCAGCGTAGAACGGGGGGGGCCTTATGAGCAGTTCTTC. Translating gives CASSVERGGPYEQFF. The rearrangement joins TRBV9 to TRBJ2-1; the match to TRBD2 covers 8 bases. V lost 0 bases and J lost 8; bases outside the gene matches: 7. CDR3 size: 15 residues. The germline gives CDR1 SGDLS, CDR2 YYNGEE.

The CDR3 sequence: CASSFPPRNEQFF. CDR3 nucleotide sequence: TGTGCCAGCAGTTTTCCCCCCCGCAATGAGCAGTTCTTC. The V call is TRBV27, the J call TRBJ2-1; no reliable D call. Germline V gives CDR1 MNHEY, CDR2 SMNVEV (reference sequence). V gave up 3 bases and J gave up 6 bases, with 9 bases separating them. The CDR3 sequence is 13 residues long.

The chain recombines TRBV6-1 with TRBJ2-7, with 11 bases identical to TRBD2. V trimming: 4 bases; J trimming: 2 bases; junction bases outside the gene matches: 4. Per the germline V gene, CDR1 is MNHNS and CDR2 is SASEGT. This CDR3 has 15 residues. CDR3 sequence: CASSVGTSGPYEQYF. In DNA form, the CDR3 reads TGTGCCAGCAGTGTAGGGACTAGCGGACCCTACGAGCAGTACTTC.

This rearrangement joins TRBV7-6 to TRBJ2-5, with D perhaps matching TRBD1 (6 bases). TRBJ2-7 explains the end of the DNA better; the J call may be wrong. Germline lookup yields CDR1 SGHVS and CDR2 FNYEAQ. This CDR3 has 17 residues. CDR3 nucleotides: TGTGCCAGCAGCTTATACTGGAGTCGACAGGAAACCTACGAGCAGTACTTC. Residues: CASSLYWSRQETYEQYF.

This chain links TRBV5-6 with TRBJ2-1; 8 bases are a match to TRBD2. The germline V gene has CDR1 SGHDT and CDR2 YYEEEE. After removal of 3 bases from V and 8 bases from J, the junction contained 10 bases not matched to a gene. The CDR3 has 15 amino acids. The CDR3 nucleotides read TGTGCCAGCAGCTCTCTAGAACGGGAGGGATATGAGCAGTTCTTC. It translates to CASSSLEREGYEQFF.

This clone has only one observation. The V call is TRBV6-1, the J call TRBJ2-5; 7 bases align to TRBD2. Germline lookup yields CDR1 MNHNS and CDR2 SASEGT. With V trimmed by 1 base and J by 4 bases, 3 bases remained unmatched. The CDR3 is 14 amino acids. This CDR3 is CASSEGGGAETQYF. The CDR3 region has the DNA TGTGCCAGCAGTGAAGGCGGGGGAGCAGAGACCCAGTACTTC.

A note on this clone: One junction end does not reproduce the germline sequence, and a read error may be involved. The CDR3 sequence: CASRLGTSGGDEQFF. The CDR3 DNA follows: TGTGCCAGCAGATTAGGGACTAGCGGGGGAGATGAGCAGTTCTTC. The V and J genes are TRBV11-3 and TRBJ2-1, with 14 nucleotides matching TRBD2. CDR3 size: 15 residues. Germline assignment: CDR1 SGHNT and CDR2 YENEEA.

The chain is built from TRBV19 and TRBJ2-7, with 8 bases fitting TRBD2. V trimming: 4 bases; J trimming: 4 bases; junction bases outside the gene matches: 12. Germline V gene sequence: CDR1 LNHDA, CDR2 SQIVND (reference sequence). The CDR3 contains 16 residues. The CDR3 reads CASSTFFTSGQYEQYF. The CDR3 nucleotides read TGTGCCAGTAGTACCTTCTTTACTAGCGGCCAATACGAGCAGTACTTC.

The V call is TRBV7-9, the J call TRBJ1-1, with D possibly TRBD1 on 5 matching bases. Germline V gene data show CDR1 as SEHNR and CDR2 as FQNEAQ (reference sequence). The V end lost 2 bases, the J end lost 6 bases, and 19 bases lay between the germline ends. The CDR3 has 16 residues. CDR3 in amino acids: CASSLQGGALTSEAFF. CDR3 DNA sequence: TGTGCCAGCAGCTTACAAGGTGGGGCGCTGACCTCTGAAGCTTTCTTT.

The count of this clone is one. The gene calls are TRBV21-1 and TRBJ2-7; the D call of TRBD2 is as the table states it, not checked on the DNA. TRBV21-1 corresponds to a pseudogene. CDR3 length equals 16 residues. The DNA for the CDR3 is TGTGCCAGCAGCAAATGGACGGCCGGGGTAAGTCACGAGCAGTACTTC. The encoded protein is CASSKWTAGVSHEQYF.

The V gene is TRBV11-2, the J gene TRBJ2-5, with 11 bases aligning to TRBD1. CDR1 and CDR2 (germline): SGHAT, FQNNGV. The J segment lost 5 bases and the V segment lost 11 bases, leaving 4 bases of the junction unmatched. The CDR3 loop spans 12 amino acids. CDR3 coding DNA: TGTGCCGGGGGACAGGGGGACGAGACCCAGTACTTC. Protein product: CAGGQGDETQYF.

CDR3 sequence: CASRQLGGNQPQHF. The CDR3 region has the DNA TGTGCCAGCAGACAACTCGGGGGTAATCAGCCCCAGCATTTT. This chain connects TRBV6-5 to TRBJ1-5; weak D call: TRBD1 (5 bases). Trimming cost V 6 bases and J 4 bases, with 13 bases left between them. CDR1 and CDR2 (germline): MNHEY, SVGAGI. This CDR3 spans 14 amino acids.

The chain recombines TRBV4-2 with TRBJ2-1, with 12 bases matching TRBD2. Germline V lookup: CDR1 LGHNA, CDR2 YNFKEQ. V was clipped by 3 bases and J by 8 bases; unmatched bases: 2. This CDR3 is 14 amino acids long. CDR3 sequence: CASSQGLAGDEQFF. The CDR3 nucleotides read TGTGCCAGCAGCCAGGGACTAGCGGGCGATGAGCAGTTCTTC.

The chain couples TRBV6-1 to TRBJ2-6; maybe TRBD1 (6 bases). The CDR3 spans 20 residues. Germline CDR1 MNHNS, CDR2 SASEGT. V dropped 2 bases and J dropped 0 bases, with 20 bases sitting between them. The CDR3 spells CASSEPKPGHKLSGANVLTF. The CDR3, as DNA: TGTGCCAGCAGTGAACCGAAGCCGGGACACAAACTCTCTGGGGCCAACGTCCTGACTTTC.

The chain carries TRBV27 and TRBJ1-1; no reliable D call. This CDR3 comprises 15 residues. The V gene's germline CDR1 is MNHEY and CDR2 SMNVEV (reference sequence). V was trimmed by 5 bases and J by 0 bases, leaving 13 bases between them. The CDR3 coding sequence is TGTGCCAGCAGTCGAGAACAGAGTTTGAACACTGAAGCTTTCTTT. Amino acid sequence: CASSREQSLNTEAFF.

The chain carries TRBV29-1 and TRBJ2-7, with D maybe TRBD2 (7 bases). CDR3 length: 15 residues. Trimming removed 6 bases at V and 0 bases at J, with 18 bases between. The germline V gene encodes CDR1 SQVTM and CDR2 ANQGSEA. The CDR3 reads CSVRGAGSSSYEQYF. In DNA, the CDR3 is TGCAGCGTCCGGGGGGCGGGTAGTAGCTCCTACGAGCAGTACTTC.

This clone was seen once. The DNA of the CDR3 is TGTGCCAGCAGTCCAGGGACAGCTTCCTATGGCTACACCTTC. Its protein is CASSPGTASYGYTF. The rearrangement joins TRBV27 to TRBJ1-2; 7 nucleotides line up with TRBD1. The germline V gene encodes CDR1 MNHEY and CDR2 SMNVEV (reference sequence). Trimming removed 5 bases from V and 4 bases from J; junction bases left unmatched: 7. CDR3 length: 14 amino acids.

The genes are TRBV5-6 and TRBJ2-5; 7 bases map to TRBD1. The junction had 15 bases not matched to a gene; V was cut back by 2 bases and J by 5 bases. The germline gives CDR1 SGHDT, CDR2 YYEEEE. This CDR3 comprises 17 residues. CDR3 residues: CASSLGGPREVSETQYF. Here the CDR3 DNA reads TGTGCCAGCAGCTTAGGGGGCCCCCGAGAGGTTTCTGAGACCCAGTACTTC.

The genes are TRBV7-9 and TRBJ2-4, with a possible D match to TRBD2 (5 bases). The CDR3 extends over 14 amino acids. Germline CDR1 reads SEHNR; CDR2 reads FQNEAQ (reference sequence). V was pared by 6 bases and J by 1 base, with 10 bases between. CDR3 region: CASRTGEAKNIQYF. The CDR3 DNA follows: TGTGCCAGCAGGACCGGGGAGGCCAAAAACATTCAGTACTTC. Variable domain in full (rest from reference TRBV7-9 and TRBJ2-4): DTGVSQNPRHKITKRGQNVTFRCDPISEHNRLYWYRQTLGQGPEFLTYFQNEAQLEKSRLLSDRFSAERPKGSFSTLEIQRTEQGDSAMYLCASRTGEAKNIQYFGAGTRLSVL.

This clone has a single count. V and J are TRBV4-1 and TRBJ2-7; tentatively, D is TRBD1 (5 bases). V lost 5 bases and J lost 0, with 14 bases in between. The V gene's germline CDR1 is MGHRA and CDR2 YSYEKL. This CDR3 contains 15 residues. The CDR3: CASSTLKGSSYEQYF. CDR3 in DNA: TGCGCCAGCAGCACCTTGAAGGGGTCCTCCTACGAGCAGTACTTC.